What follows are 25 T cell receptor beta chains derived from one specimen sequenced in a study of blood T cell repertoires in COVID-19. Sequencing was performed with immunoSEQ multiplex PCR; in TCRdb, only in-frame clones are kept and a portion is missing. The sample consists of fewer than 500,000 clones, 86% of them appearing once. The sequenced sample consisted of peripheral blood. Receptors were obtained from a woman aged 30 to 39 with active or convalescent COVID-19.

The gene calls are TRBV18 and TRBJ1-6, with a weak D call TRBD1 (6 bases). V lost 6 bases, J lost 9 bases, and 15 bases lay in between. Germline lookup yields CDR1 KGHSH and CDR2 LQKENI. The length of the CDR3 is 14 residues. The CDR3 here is CASSADSRFSPLHF. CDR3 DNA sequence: TGTGCCAGCTCGGCGGACAGTCGGTTTTCACCCCTCCACTTT.

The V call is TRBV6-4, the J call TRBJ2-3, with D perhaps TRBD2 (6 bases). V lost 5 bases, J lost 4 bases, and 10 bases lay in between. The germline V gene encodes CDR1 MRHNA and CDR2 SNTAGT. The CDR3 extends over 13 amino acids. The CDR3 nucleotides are TGTGCCAGCAGTATAGCGGAGGCAGATACGCAGTATTTT. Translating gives CASSIAEADTQYF.

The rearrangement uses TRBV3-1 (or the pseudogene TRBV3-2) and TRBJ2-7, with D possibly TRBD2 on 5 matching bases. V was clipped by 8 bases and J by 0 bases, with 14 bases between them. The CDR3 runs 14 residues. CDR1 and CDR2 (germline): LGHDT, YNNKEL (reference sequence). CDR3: CASGTRVSSYEQYF. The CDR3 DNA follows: TGTGCCAGCGGTACTAGAGTGTCCTCCTACGAGCAGTACTTC.

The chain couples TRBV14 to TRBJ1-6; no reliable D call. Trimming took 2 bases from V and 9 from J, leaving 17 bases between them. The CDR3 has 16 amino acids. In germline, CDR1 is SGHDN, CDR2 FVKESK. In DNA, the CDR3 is TGTGCCAGCAGCCAATCGTGGGTAATAGAGGGTTCACCCCTCCACTTT. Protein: CASSQSWVIEGSPLHF.

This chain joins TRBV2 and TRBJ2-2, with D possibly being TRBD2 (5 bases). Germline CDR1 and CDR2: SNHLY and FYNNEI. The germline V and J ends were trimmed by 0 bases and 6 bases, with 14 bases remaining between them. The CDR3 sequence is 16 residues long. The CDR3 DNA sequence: TGTGCCAGCAGTGAAGCGGTGGCTAGCCTTTCCGGGGAGCTGTTTTTT. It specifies CASSEAVASLSGELFF.

CDR3 in amino acids: CASSADRVNSPLHF. The DNA of the CDR3 is TGTGCCAGCAGTGCGGACAGGGTCAATTCACCCCTCCACTTT. The gene calls are TRBV2 and TRBJ1-6; 8 nucleotides align to TRBD1. The junction had 3 bases not matched to a gene; V was cut back by 4 bases and J by 7 bases. The CDR3 consists of 14 residues. CDR1 SNHLY and CDR2 FYNNEI come from the germline V gene.

The CDR3 sequence: CASSVAGGSTGELFF. CDR3 bases: TGTGCCAGCAGCGTAGCTGGGGGGAGCACCGGGGAGCTGTTTTTT. This chain joins TRBV9 and TRBJ2-2, with D tentatively TRBD2 (6 bases). The CDR3 covers 15 residues. The V gene lost 0 bases and the J gene lost 4 bases, with 10 bases spanning the gap. Germline V CDR1 and CDR2: SGDLS, YYNGEE.

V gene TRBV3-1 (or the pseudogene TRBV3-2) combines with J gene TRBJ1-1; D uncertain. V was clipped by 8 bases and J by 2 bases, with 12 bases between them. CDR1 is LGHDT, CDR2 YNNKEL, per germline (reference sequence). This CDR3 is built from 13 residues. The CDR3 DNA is TGTGCCAGCCAGAGCGGGGTTAACACTGAAGCTTTCTTT. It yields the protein CASQSGVNTEAFF.

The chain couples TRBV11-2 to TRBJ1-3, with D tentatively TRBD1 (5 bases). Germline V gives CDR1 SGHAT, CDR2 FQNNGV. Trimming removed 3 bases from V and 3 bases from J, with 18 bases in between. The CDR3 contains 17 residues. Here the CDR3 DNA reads TGTGCCAGCAGCTTTGTCGTAGTAACAGGCTTTGGAAACACCATATATTTT. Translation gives CASSFVVVTGFGNTIYF.

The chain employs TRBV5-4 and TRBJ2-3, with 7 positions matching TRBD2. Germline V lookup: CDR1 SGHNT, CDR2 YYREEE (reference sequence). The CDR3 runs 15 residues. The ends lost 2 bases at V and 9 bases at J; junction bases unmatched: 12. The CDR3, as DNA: TGTGCCAGCAGCTTAGCCGGGACTCTAGCGGACACGCAGTATTTT. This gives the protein CASSLAGTLADTQYF.

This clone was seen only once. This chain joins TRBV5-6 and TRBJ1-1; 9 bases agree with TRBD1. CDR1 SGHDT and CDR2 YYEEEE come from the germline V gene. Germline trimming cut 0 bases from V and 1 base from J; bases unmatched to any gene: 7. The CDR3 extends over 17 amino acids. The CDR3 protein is CASSLVPQGAENTEAFF. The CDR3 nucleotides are TGTGCCAGCAGCTTGGTCCCACAGGGGGCCGAGAACACTGAAGCTTTCTTT.

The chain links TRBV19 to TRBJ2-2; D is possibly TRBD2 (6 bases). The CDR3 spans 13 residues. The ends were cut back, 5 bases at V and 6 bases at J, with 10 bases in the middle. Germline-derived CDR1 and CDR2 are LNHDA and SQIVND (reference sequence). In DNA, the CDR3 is TGTGCCAGTAGTCCGGGAGTGGCCGGGGAGCTGTTTTTT. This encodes CASSPGVAGELFF.

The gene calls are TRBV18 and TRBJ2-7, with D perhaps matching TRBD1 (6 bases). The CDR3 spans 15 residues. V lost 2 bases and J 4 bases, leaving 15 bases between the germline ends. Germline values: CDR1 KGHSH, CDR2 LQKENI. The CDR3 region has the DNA TGTGCCAGCTCACCAGGGGACATGGCGTGGTACGAGCAGTACTTC. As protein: CASSPGDMAWYEQYF.

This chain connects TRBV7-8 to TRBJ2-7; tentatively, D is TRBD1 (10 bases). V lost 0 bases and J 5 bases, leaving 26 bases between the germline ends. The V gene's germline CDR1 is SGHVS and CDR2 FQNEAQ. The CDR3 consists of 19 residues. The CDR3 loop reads CASSLADRGLVAGVHEQYF. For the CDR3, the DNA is TGTGCCAGCAGCTTAGCGGACAGGGGGTTGGTAGCGGGAGTACACGAGCAGTACTTC.

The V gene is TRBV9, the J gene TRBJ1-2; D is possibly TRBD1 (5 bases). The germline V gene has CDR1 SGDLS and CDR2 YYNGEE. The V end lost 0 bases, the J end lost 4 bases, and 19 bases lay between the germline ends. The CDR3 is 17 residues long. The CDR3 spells CASSVGGTSSYVYGYTF. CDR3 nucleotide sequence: TGTGCCAGCAGCGTAGGGGGCACGTCTTCCTATGTCTATGGCTACACCTTC. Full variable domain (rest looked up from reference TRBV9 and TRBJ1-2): DSGVTQTPKHLITATGQRVTLRCSPRSGDLSVYWYQQSLDQGLQFLIQYYNGEERAKGNILERFSAQQFPDLHSELNLSSLELGDSALYFCASSVGGTSSYVYGYTFGSGTRLTVV.

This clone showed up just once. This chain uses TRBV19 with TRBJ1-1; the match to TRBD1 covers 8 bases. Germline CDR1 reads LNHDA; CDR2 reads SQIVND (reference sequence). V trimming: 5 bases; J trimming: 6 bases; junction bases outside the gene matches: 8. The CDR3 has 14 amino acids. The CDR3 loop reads CASSPRTGRPEAFF. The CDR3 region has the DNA TGTGCCAGTAGTCCGAGGACAGGGCGCCCTGAAGCTTTCTTT.

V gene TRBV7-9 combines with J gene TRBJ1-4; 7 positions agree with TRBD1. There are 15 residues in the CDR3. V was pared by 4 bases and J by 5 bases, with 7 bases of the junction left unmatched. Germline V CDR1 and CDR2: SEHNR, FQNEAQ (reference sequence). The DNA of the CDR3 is TGTGCCAGCAGCTCAAGGACAGGCGTGAATGAAAAACTGTTTTTT. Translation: CASSSRTGVNEKLFF.

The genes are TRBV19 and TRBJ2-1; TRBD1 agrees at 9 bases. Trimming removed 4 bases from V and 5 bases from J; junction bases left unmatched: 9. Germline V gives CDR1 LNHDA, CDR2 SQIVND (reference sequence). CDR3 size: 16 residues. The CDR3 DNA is TGTGCCAGTAGTACCGGGGACAGGGTTGCGAACAATGAGCAGTTCTTC. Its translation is CASSTGDRVANNEQFF.

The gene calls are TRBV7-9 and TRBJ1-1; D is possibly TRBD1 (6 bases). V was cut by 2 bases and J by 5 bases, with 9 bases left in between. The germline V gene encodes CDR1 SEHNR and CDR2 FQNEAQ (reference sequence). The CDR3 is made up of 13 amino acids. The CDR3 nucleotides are TGTGCCAGCAGCTTAACACAGGGAACTGAAGCTTTCTTT. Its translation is CASSLTQGTEAFF.

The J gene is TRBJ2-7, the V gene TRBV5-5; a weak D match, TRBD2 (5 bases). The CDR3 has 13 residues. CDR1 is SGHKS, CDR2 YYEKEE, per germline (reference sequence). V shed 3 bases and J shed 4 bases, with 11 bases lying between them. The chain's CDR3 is CASSWRRGYEQYF. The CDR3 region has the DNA TGTGCCAGCAGCTGGCGCCGGGGTTACGAGCAGTACTTC.

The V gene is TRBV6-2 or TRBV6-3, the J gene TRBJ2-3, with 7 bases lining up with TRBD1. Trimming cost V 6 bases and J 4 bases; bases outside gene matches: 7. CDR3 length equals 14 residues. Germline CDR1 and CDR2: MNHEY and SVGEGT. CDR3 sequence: CASSLRQGPDTQYF. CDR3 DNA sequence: TGTGCCAGCAGCCTAAGACAGGGCCCAGATACGCAGTATTTT.

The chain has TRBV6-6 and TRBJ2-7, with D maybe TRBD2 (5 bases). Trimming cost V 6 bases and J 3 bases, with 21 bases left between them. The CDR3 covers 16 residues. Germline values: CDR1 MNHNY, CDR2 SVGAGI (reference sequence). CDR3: CASSPQRVRTDYEQYF. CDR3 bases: TGTGCCAGCAGCCCCCAGAGGGTCCGGACGGACTACGAGCAGTACTTC.

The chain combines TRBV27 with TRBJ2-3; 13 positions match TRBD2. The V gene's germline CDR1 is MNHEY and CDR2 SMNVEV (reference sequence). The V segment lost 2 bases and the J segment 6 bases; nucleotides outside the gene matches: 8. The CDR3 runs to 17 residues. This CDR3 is CASSLRLAGGSSDTQYF. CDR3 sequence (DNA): TGTGCCAGCAGTTTAAGACTAGCGGGGGGCTCCTCGGATACGCAGTATTTT.

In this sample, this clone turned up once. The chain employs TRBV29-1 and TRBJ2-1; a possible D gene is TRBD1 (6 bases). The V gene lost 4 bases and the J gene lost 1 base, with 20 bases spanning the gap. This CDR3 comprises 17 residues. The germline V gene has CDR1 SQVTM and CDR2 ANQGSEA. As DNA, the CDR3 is TGCAGCGTTGCCGGGACGGACGGGACATCATCCTACAATGAGCAGTTCTTC. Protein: CSVAGTDGTSSYNEQFF.

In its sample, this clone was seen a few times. The CDR3 protein is CASSETSGRASHEQYF. The CDR3 DNA is TGTGCCAGCAGCGAGACTAGCGGGAGGGCCAGTCACGAGCAGTACTTC. V is TRBV11-2 and J is TRBJ2-7; the match to TRBD2 covers 14 bases. The junction had 8 bases not matched to a gene; V was cut back by 5 bases and J by 5 bases. The CDR3 runs to 16 residues. The germline V gene has CDR1 SGHAT and CDR2 FQNNGV.